This is a list of T cell receptor beta chains from one sample in a study of regulatory dendritic cells for organ transplantation. These receptors are not linked to any known antigen. Repertoires were generated with immunoSEQ multiplex PCR, while TCRdb's copy carries only in-frame clones and drops some. The sample includes around 8,000 clones, about 70% of them seen just once. Sequenced sample: memory CD4+ T cells from blood cultured with dendritic cells. All receptors derive from a human donor in good health. CDR3s include the opening cysteine and the closing phenylalanine or tryptophan. A D gene is named only where the DNA matches it firmly. The listing skips clone size in some rows; elsewhere it reads once, few, many or a size class.

d_call	v_call	j_call	clone_size	cdr3_aa	cdr3_nt
NA	TRBV19	TRBJ1-1	NA	CASSIAGMNTEAFF	TGTGCCAGTAGTATCGCGGGCATGAACACTGAAGCTTTCTTT
TRBD2	TRBV7-3	TRBJ2-1	NA	CASSLRTSGANEQFF	TGTGCCAGCAGCTTACGAACTAGCGGGGCGAATGAGCAGTTCTTC
NA	TRBV28	TRBJ1-2	NA	CASSPELRGYTF	TGTGCCAGCAGCCCCGAGCTTCGTGGCTACACCTTC
NA	TRBV2	TRBJ1-4	NA	CASSATGMGSTEKLFF	TGTGCCAGCAGTGCAACAGGGATGGGGAGTACTGAAAAACTGTTTTTT
TRBD1	TRBV19	TRBJ2-7	NA	CASSRQGYEQYF	TGTGCCAGTAGTCGACAGGGCTACGAGCAGTACTTC
TRBD1	TRBV6-1	TRBJ1-5	NA	CASSFGQGRQPQHF	TGTGCCAGCAGTTTCGGACAGGGGAGACAGCCCCAGCATTTT
NA	TRBV15	TRBJ1-1	NA	CATSAGVRSTEAFF	TGTGCCACCAGCGCCGGGGTTAGGAGCACTGAAGCTTTCTTT
TRBD2	TRBV6-1	TRBJ2-3	NA	CASTGRGKTNTQYF	TGTGCCAGCACTGGGCGGGGGAAGACAAATACGCAGTATTTT
NA	TRBV18	TRBJ1-2	NA	CASLPDSSYGYTF	TGTGCCAGCTTACCTGACAGTTCCTATGGCTACACCTTC
TRBD2	TRBV19	TRBJ2-1	NA	CASEDGGGGAGSYNEQFF	TGTGCCAGCGAAGACGGAGGCGGGGGGGCCGGCTCCTACAATGAGCAGTTCTTC
NA	TRBV6-1	TRBJ2-3	NA	CASSGQQGRADTQYF	TGTGCCAGCAGTGGACAACAGGGCCGGGCAGATACGCAGTATTTT
NA	TRBV4-3	TRBJ2-3	NA	CASSQENTRTDTQYF	TGCGCCAGCAGCCAAGAAAACACGCGCACAGATACGCAGTATTTT
NA	TRBV7-9	TRBJ1-5	NA	CASSLGGPTNQPQHF	TGTGCCAGCAGCTTAGGCGGGCCCACCAATCAGCCCCAGCATTTT
NA	TRBV19	TRBJ2-2	NA	CASRARGSGELFF	TGTGCCAGTAGGGCTCGGGGTTCCGGGGAGCTGTTTTTT
NA	TRBV28	TRBJ2-5	NA	CASGPWERSGETQYF	TGTGCCAGCGGACCCTGGGAGCGGTCTGGCGAGACCCAGTACTTC
TRBD1	TRBV14	TRBJ2-4	NA	CASSQGDRALAKNIQYF	TGTGCCAGCAGCCAAGGAGACAGGGCCCTAGCCAAAAACATTCAGTACTTC
TRBD1	TRBV11-3	TRBJ2-7	few	CASSSTGTGGEQYF	TGTGCCAGCAGCTCGACCGGGACAGGAGGGGAGCAGTACTTC
TRBD2	TRBV5-1	TRBJ2-5	NA	CASSGGTSGQTQYF	TGCGCCAGCAGCGGAGGGACTAGCGGCCAGACCCAGTACTTC
NA	TRBV6-1	TRBJ2-3	NA	CASKHRDSTDTQYF	TGTGCCAGCAAGCACAGGGACAGCACAGATACGCAGTATTTT
TRBD1	TRBV11-2	TRBJ1-2	NA	CASSSQTGVAGYTF	TGTGCCAGCAGCTCCCAGACAGGGGTCGCTGGCTACACCTTC
NA	TRBV7-2	TRBJ1-3	NA	CASSLAVSSGNTIYF	TGTGCCAGCAGCTTAGCAGTTAGCTCTGGAAACACCATATATTTT
NA	TRBV6-1	TRBJ1-2	NA	CASSPGHLGYGYTF	TGTGCCAGCAGCCCGGGACACTTAGGTTATGGCTACACCTTC
TRBD2	TRBV9	TRBJ2-1	NA	CASSVGLAGTYNEQFF	TGTGCCAGCAGCGTAGGGCTAGCGGGGACCTACAATGAGCAGTTCTTC
TRBD1	TRBV2	TRBJ1-2	NA	CASRGQGVNSGYTF	TGTGCCAGCAGAGGACAGGGGGTTAATAGTGGCTACACCTTC
NA	TRBV6-5	TRBJ1-1	NA	CASSSGASGTEAFF	TGTGCCAGCAGTTCAGGGGCTTCAGGGACTGAAGCTTTCTTT
TRBD2	TRBV7-7	TRBJ2-2	NA	CASSSSSGGALTGELFF	TGTGCTAGCAGCTCATCTAGCGGGGGGGCCTTAACCGGGGAGCTGTTTTTT
TRBD1	TRBV9	TRBJ1-1	few	CASSAGGRTEAFF	TGTGCCAGCAGCGCAGGGGGCCGGACTGAAGCTTTCTTT
TRBD1	TRBV10-3	TRBJ1-1	NA	CAITSGQGIYTEAFF	TGTGCCATCACCTCCGGACAGGGGATTTATACTGAAGCTTTCTTT
TRBD2	TRBV7-8	TRBJ2-1	few	CASSLRLAGADNEQFF	TGTGCCAGCAGCCTCCGACTAGCGGGGGCTGACAATGAGCAGTTCTTC
TRBD1	TRBV5-4	TRBJ1-2	once	CASRPGTDNYGYTF	TGTGCCAGCAGACCCGGGACAGACAACTATGGCTACACCTTC
TRBD2	TRBV9	TRBJ2-2	NA	CASSEGLAGAYTGELFF	TGTGCCAGCAGCGAGGGACTAGCGGGGGCCTACACCGGGGAGCTGTTTTTT
TRBD2	TRBV5-4	TRBJ2-2	NA	CASSPGLAGGVGGELFF	TGTGCCAGCAGCCCTGGACTAGCGGGGGGGGTAGGCGGGGAGCTGTTTTTT
NA	TRBV7-2	TRBJ1-1	NA	CASSLRRDAYFF	TGTGCCAGCAGCTTGAGGAGGGACGCTTACTTCTTT